Following are 23 T cell receptor beta chains from one sample sequenced in a study of Ad26.COV2.S vaccination and SARS-CoV-2 variants. Here immunoSEQ multiplex PCR was the method, and the copy in TCRdb shows in-frame clones only, minus some. This sample has some 320,000 clones, with around 81% found just once. Sample treatment: around 19 received Ad26.COV2.S at low or high dose, single or two shots; 5 received placebo; per-sample allocation not given. Sampling was done on day 63 after the first vaccine or placebo injection. The sample consisted of peripheral blood, taken in a trial of Ad26.COV2.S vaccine versus placebo. These receptors all come from a person aged 18-65 years who received the Ad26.COV2.S COVID-19 vaccine or a placebo.

This chain links TRBV2 with TRBJ1-4, with unresolved D. CDR1 SNHLY and CDR2 FYNNEI come from the germline V gene. CDR3 length: 15 amino acids. The V end was cut by 4 bases, the J end by 0 bases, with 9 bases between. CDR3 protein: CASSAQTTTNEKLFF. The CDR3 nucleotides read TGTGCCAGCAGTGCACAGACCACAACTAATGAAAAACTGTTTTTT.

The chain links TRBV30 to TRBJ1-4; 9 bases match TRBD1. CDR3 length: 15 amino acids. Germline loops: CDR1 GTSNPN, CDR2 SVGIG (reference sequence). V trimming: 3 bases; J trimming: 5 bases; junction bases outside the gene matches: 7. CDR3 in amino acids: CAWRQPGQGNEKLFF. In DNA form, the CDR3 reads TGTGCCTGGAGGCAACCGGGACAGGGAAATGAAAAACTGTTTTTT.

This chain links TRBV28 with TRBJ2-7; D is ambiguous. The V gene lost 2 bases and the J gene lost 0 bases, with 5 bases spanning the gap. In germline, CDR1 is MDHEN, CDR2 SYDVKM. CDR3 length: 13 residues. Here the CDR3 DNA reads TGTGCCAGCAGTTTACAGAACTCCTACGAGCAGTACTTC. Its translation is CASSLQNSYEQYF. The variable domain in full, completed from reference TRBV28 and TRBJ2-7, reads DVKVTQSSRYLVKRTGEKVFLECVQDMDHENMFWYRQDPGLGLRLIYFSYDVKMKEKGDIPEGYSVSREKKERFSLILESASTNQTSMYLCASSLQNSYEQYFGPGTRLTVT.

This rearrangement joins TRBV5-1 to TRBJ1-4; the D gene is possibly TRBD1 (5 bases). V lost 3 bases to trimming and J lost 8 bases, with 17 bases between them. The germline CDR1 and CDR2 sequences are SGHRS and YFSETQ. This CDR3 region has 15 residues. CDR3 amino acids: CASSSGTPGNEKLFF. CDR3 sequence (DNA): TGCGCCAGCAGCTCCGGGACCCCGGGAAACGAAAAACTGTTTTTT. Using reference TRBV5-1 and TRBJ1-4 for the parts outside the CDR3, the full variable domain is KAGVTQTPRYLIKTRGQQVTLSCSPISGHRSVSWYQQTPGQGLQFLFEYFSETQRNKGNFPGRFSGRQFSNSRSEMNVSTLELGDSALYLCASSSGTPGNEKLFFGSGTQLSVL.

The chain couples TRBV28 to TRBJ1-1, with 7 bases that match TRBD1. With 4 bases clipped from V and 3 bases from J, the junction kept 17 bases outside the gene matches. The length of the CDR3 is 18 residues. Germline lookup yields CDR1 MDHEN and CDR2 SYDVKM. CDR3 loop: CASSSLTGQNRRDTEAFF. In DNA form, the CDR3 reads TGTGCCAGCAGTTCCCTCACGGGACAGAATCGTAGGGACACTGAAGCTTTCTTT.

The V gene is TRBV28, the J gene TRBJ1-1; D uncertain. With 8 bases removed from V and 3 bases from J, the gap between germline ends came to 10 bases. CDR1 and CDR2 (germline): MDHEN, SYDVKM. CDR3 length equals 12 residues. Written as DNA, the CDR3 is TGTGCCAGCCTCGTCGTGGACACTGAAGCTTTCTTT. Translation: CASLVVDTEAFF.

The V and J genes are TRBV30 and TRBJ2-5; 8 bases are shared with TRBD2. This CDR3 is 13 amino acids long. From germline, CDR1 is GTSNPN and CDR2 SVGIG (reference sequence). V lost 6 bases, J lost 9 bases, and 12 bases stayed unmatched. The CDR3 coding sequence is TGTGCCTGCACTCCCGGGGGGGTAGCCCCCCAGTACTTC. It is translated as CACTPGGVAPQYF.

This clone occurred a few times. The gene calls are TRBV3-1 (or the pseudogene TRBV3-2) and TRBJ1-6, with D unclear. The CDR3 spans 17 residues. Deletions cut 0 bases from V and 2 bases from J, with 11 bases between. Germline V gives CDR1 LGHDT, CDR2 YNNKEL (reference sequence). CDR3 in DNA: TGTGCCAGCAGCCAAGATACGAGGGTAGCCTATAATTCACCCCTCCACTTT. Translated, it gives CASSQDTRVAYNSPLHF.

V is TRBV28 and J is TRBJ2-3; 8 bases are a match to TRBD1. The V segment lost 6 bases and the J segment 0 bases; nucleotides outside the gene matches: 8. The CDR3 runs to 16 residues. CDR1 and CDR2 from the germline V gene are MDHEN and SYDVKM. CDR3 sequence: CASRGQGFSSTDTQYF. DNA for the CDR3: TGTGCCAGCAGAGGACAGGGCTTCTCTAGCACAGATACGCAGTATTTT.

V gene TRBV5-1 combines with J gene TRBJ2-4; D is undetermined. Germline assignment: CDR1 SGHRS and CDR2 YFSETQ. Trimming removed 0 bases at V and 0 bases at J, with 13 bases between. The CDR3 has 17 amino acids. CDR3 sequence: CASSLDGTGLAKNIQYF. The CDR3 coding sequence is TGCGCCAGCAGCTTGGACGGCACCGGCCTAGCCAAAAACATTCAGTACTTC.

The J gene is TRBJ2-1, the V gene TRBV19; TRBD1 agrees at 9 bases. CDR1 and CDR2 (germline): LNHDA, SQIVND (reference sequence). V was clipped by 5 bases and J by 2 bases; unmatched bases: 4. The CDR3 is made up of 15 amino acids. The CDR3 nucleotides are TGTGCCAGTAGTGACCGGGACAGGGCCTACAATGAGCAGTTCTTC. Translating it yields CASSDRDRAYNEQFF.

In this sample, this clone turned up once. The chain carries TRBV6-2 or TRBV6-3 and TRBJ2-3; tentative D call: TRBD1 (5 bases). CDR1 MNHEY and CDR2 SVGEGT come from the germline V gene. V was shortened by 1 base and J by 3 bases, with 11 bases between the two germline ends. This CDR3 is 15 amino acids long. The CDR3 reads CASSYLGRETDTQYF. DNA of the CDR3: TGTGCCAGCAGTTACTTAGGCAGGGAAACAGATACGCAGTATTTT.

This chain joins TRBV3-1 (or the pseudogene TRBV3-2) and TRBJ1-3; TRBD1 matches at 8 bases. The germline V gene has CDR1 LGHDT and CDR2 YNNKEL (reference sequence). The CDR3 consists of 16 residues. V lost 2 bases to trimming and J lost 1 base; unmatched junction nucleotides: 4. CDR3 in amino acids: CASSQWTGSSGNTIYF. DNA of the CDR3: TGTGCCAGCAGCCAATGGACAGGGTCTTCTGGAAACACCATATATTTT.

The chain employs TRBV7-2 and TRBJ2-5; D is perhaps TRBD2 (5 bases). Germline CDR1 SGHTA, CDR2 FQGNSA. The CDR3 contains 14 residues. Trimming pared 7 bases from V and 3 bases from J, leaving 15 bases between. The CDR3 loop is CASTPDFGEETQYF. The CDR3 bases are TGTGCCAGCACCCCGGACTTTGGGGAAGAGACCCAGTACTTC.

As regards this clone: A read error may produce the germline difference seen at one junction end. V is TRBV12-3 or TRBV12-4 and J is TRBJ1-2, with D unresolved. The CDR3 consists of 12 residues. The DNA for the CDR3 is TGTGCCAGCAGCTTATTGACGGGAGTCATCGCCTTC. It codes for CASSLLTGVIAF.

The rearrangement joins TRBV21-1 to TRBJ1-5; the table's D call TRBD1 went unverified against the DNA. TRBV21-1 is a listed pseudogene. The CDR3 length is 18 residues. CDR3 loop: CASSKGSSGTDPNQPQHF. Here the CDR3 DNA reads TGTGCCAGCAGCAAAGGGAGTAGTGGGACAGACCCGAATCAGCCCCAGCATTTT.

This chain joins TRBV5-5 and TRBJ2-3, with 11 bases identical to TRBD2. Germline values: CDR1 SGHKS, CDR2 YYEKEE (reference sequence). V gave up 7 bases and J gave up 4 bases; unmatched junction bases: 2. The CDR3 is 13 amino acids. The CDR3 is CASGLAGADTQYF. CDR3 nucleotides: TGTGCCAGCGGACTAGCGGGCGCAGATACGCAGTATTTT.

The chain has TRBV5-1 and TRBJ1-1, with 8 nucleotides matching TRBD1. CDR3 length equals 16 residues. CDR1 is SGHRS and CDR2 is YFSETQ in the germline V gene. J gave up 3 bases and V 4 bases, and 11 bases lay outside the gene matches. The CDR3 is CASSHGTGQLYTEAFF. DNA for the CDR3: TGCGCCAGCAGCCACGGGACAGGCCAGCTCTACACTGAAGCTTTCTTT.

The chain is built from TRBV11-2 and TRBJ2-7; the match to TRBD1 covers 9 bases. Germline V gene lookup returns CDR1 SGHAT and CDR2 FQNNGV. With V trimmed by 1 base and J by 3 bases, 7 bases remained unmatched. This CDR3 has 16 residues. The CDR3 sequence is CASSLAGRDRDYEQYF. The CDR3 bases are TGTGCCAGCAGCTTAGCCGGAAGGGACAGGGACTACGAGCAGTACTTC.

The rearrangement links TRBV6-6 to TRBJ2-7; the match to TRBD2 covers 10 bases. The V segment lost 0 bases and the J segment 3 bases; nucleotides outside the gene matches: 5. The germline gives CDR1 MNHNY, CDR2 SVGAGI (reference sequence). The CDR3 loop spans 16 amino acids. The CDR3 loop reads CASSYSSSGGIYEQYF. For the CDR3, the DNA is TGTGCCAGCAGTTACTCGTCTAGCGGGGGAATCTACGAGCAGTACTTC.

The chain joins TRBV29-1 to TRBJ2-3; TRBD2 aligns across 8 bases. The trim removed 6 bases at V and 1 base at J, leaving 6 bases unmatched. Germline V gives CDR1 SQVTM, CDR2 ANQGSEA. CDR3 size: 14 residues. In DNA, the CDR3 is TGCAGCGTCCATCGGGGGGGCGGCACAGATACGCAGTATTTT. It translates to CSVHRGGGTDTQYF.

The genes are TRBV6-5 and TRBJ1-1, with a possible D match to TRBD1 (6 bases). The CDR3 extends over 13 amino acids. Germline CDR1 is MNHEY and CDR2 is SVGAGI. The ends were cut back, 0 bases at V and 5 bases at J, with 7 bases in the middle. The CDR3 is CASSYSRGTEAFF. The CDR3 DNA reads as TGTGCCAGCAGTTACTCGAGGGGGACTGAAGCTTTCTTT.

The CDR3 nucleotides are TGTGCCAGCAGCTTAGATCAACATCAGCCCCAGCATTTT. It specifies CASSLDQHQPQHF. This chain connects TRBV11-2 to TRBJ1-5; D unresolved. The CDR3 spans 13 residues. Trimming took off 0 bases at V and 5 bases at J, with 5 bases between the two ends. CDR1 and CDR2 from the germline V gene are SGHAT and FQNNGV.